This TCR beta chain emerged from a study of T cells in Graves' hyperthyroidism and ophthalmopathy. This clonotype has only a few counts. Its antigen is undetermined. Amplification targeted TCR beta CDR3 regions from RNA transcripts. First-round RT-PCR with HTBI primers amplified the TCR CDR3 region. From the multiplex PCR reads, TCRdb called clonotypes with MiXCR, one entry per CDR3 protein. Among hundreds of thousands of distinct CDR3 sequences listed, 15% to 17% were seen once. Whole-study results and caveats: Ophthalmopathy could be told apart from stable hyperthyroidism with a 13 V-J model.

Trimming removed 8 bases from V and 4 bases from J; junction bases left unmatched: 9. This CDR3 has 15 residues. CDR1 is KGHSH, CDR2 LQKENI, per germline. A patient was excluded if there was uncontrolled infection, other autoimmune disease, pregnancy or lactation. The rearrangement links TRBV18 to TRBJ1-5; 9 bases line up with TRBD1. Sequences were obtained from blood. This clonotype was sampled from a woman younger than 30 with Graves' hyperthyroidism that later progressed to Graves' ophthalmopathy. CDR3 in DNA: TGTGCCAGCACCACCGGGACAGGGATTAATCAGCCCCAGCATTTT. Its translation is CASTTGTGINQPQHF.